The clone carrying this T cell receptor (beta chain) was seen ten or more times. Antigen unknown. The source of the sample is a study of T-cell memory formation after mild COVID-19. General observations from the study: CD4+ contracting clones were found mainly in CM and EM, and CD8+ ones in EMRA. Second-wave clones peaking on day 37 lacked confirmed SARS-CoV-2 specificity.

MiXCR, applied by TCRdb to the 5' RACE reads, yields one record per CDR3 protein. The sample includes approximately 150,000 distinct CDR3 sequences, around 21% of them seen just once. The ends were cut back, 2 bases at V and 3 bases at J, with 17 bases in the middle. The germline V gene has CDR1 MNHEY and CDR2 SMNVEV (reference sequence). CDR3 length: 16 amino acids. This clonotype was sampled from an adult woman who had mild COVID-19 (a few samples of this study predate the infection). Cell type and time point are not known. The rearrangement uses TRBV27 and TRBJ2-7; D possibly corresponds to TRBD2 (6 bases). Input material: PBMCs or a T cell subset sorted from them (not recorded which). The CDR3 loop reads CASSLNPAGIVYEQYF. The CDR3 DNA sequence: TGTGCCAGCAGTTTAAACCCCGCGGGGATCGTCTACGAGCAGTACTTC.